This entry lists 8 T cell receptor beta chains sequenced from one sample in a study of T cell repertoires in cytomegalovirus infection. TCRdb re-called the reads through MiXCR, storing one row per CDR3 protein. Seen here are roughly 320,000 distinct CDR3 sequences, over 7.5% observed once, and the top ten hold about 3.9%. Material: PBMCs. These receptors all come from a human donor in good health (CMV status not recorded). Some clones in this sample may be carry-over from other donors' samples.

This clonotype has ten or more counts. V is TRBV7-2 and J is TRBJ1-3; D ambiguous. Trimming took off 4 bases at V and 0 bases at J, with 13 bases between the two ends. Germline values: CDR1 SGHTA, CDR2 FQGNSA. The CDR3 contains 16 residues. This CDR3 is CASSSHSRSSGNTIYF. CDR3 DNA sequence: TGTGCCAGCAGCTCTCACAGCCGAAGCTCTGGAAACACCATATATTTT.

In this sample, this clonotype turned up many times. The gene calls are TRBV7-2 and TRBJ2-5; D perhaps matches TRBD2 (7 bases). From germline, CDR1 is SGHTA and CDR2 FQGNSA. V was clipped by 7 bases and J by 5 bases, with 20 bases between them. The CDR3 is 15 residues long. CDR3 loop: CASILGGAAAETQYF. CDR3 DNA sequence: TGTGCCAGCATACTAGGGGGGGCCGCGGCGGAGACCCAGTACTTC.

This clonotype turned up a few times. DNA for the CDR3: TGCGCCAGCAGCCAAGAACAGAGGTTAAGCTCCTATAATTCACCCCTCCACTTT. As protein: CASSQEQRLSSYNSPLHF. V gene TRBV4-3 combines with J gene TRBJ1-6; D is undetermined. CDR3 length: 18 residues. The germline gives CDR1 LGHNA, CDR2 YSLEER. Between the trimmed V and J ends, which lost 0 bases and 0 bases, there was a span of 12 bases.

A few counts support this clonotype. The V and J genes are TRBV6-6 and TRBJ1-5; no definite D call. Germline CDR1 and CDR2: MNHNY and SVGAGI (reference sequence). The length of the CDR3 is 15 residues. Trimming removed 3 bases from V and 1 base from J, with 10 bases in between. The CDR3 DNA sequence: TGTGCCAGCAGTTATGGAGGCGGCAGCAATCAGCCCCAGCATTTT. The encoded protein is CASSYGGGSNQPQHF.

In its sample, this clonotype was seen many times. The chain couples TRBV7-6 to TRBJ2-7; D not certain. The ends were cut back, 6 bases at V and 1 base at J, with 16 bases in the middle. The CDR3 runs to 15 residues. The germline V gene has CDR1 SGHVS and CDR2 FNYEAQ. The CDR3 DNA reads TGTGCCAGCAGTCCTGAGGCAATCAGTTCCTACGAGCAGTACTTC. It is translated as CASSPEAISSYEQYF.

This clonotype was picked up a small number of times. The chain is built from TRBV11-1 and TRBJ2-7, with D possibly being TRBD1 (6 bases). V gave up 1 base and J gave up 2 bases, with 9 bases separating them. There are 14 residues in the CDR3. In germline, CDR1 is SGHAT, CDR2 FQDESV (reference sequence). The CDR3 nucleotides read TGTGCCAGCAGCTTAGTTGACAGGACCTACGAGCAGTACTTC. It encodes CASSLVDRTYEQYF. The full variable domain, in which reference TRBV11-1 and TRBJ2-7 provide the parts outside the CDR3, is EAEVAQSPRYKITEKSQAVAFWCDPISGHATLYWYRQILGQGPELLVQFQDESVVDDSQLPKDRFSAERLKGVDSTLKIQPAELGDSAMYLCASSLVDRTYEQYFGPGTRLTVT.

This clonotype was observed at least ten times. This rearrangement joins TRBV27 to TRBJ1-1; no clear D. Trimming took off 3 bases at V and 4 bases at J, with 15 bases between the two ends. Per germline, CDR1 MNHEY and CDR2 SMNVEV (reference sequence). The CDR3 consists of 15 residues. The CDR3 loop is CASSFQGSRGTEAFF. CDR3 coding DNA: TGTGCCAGCAGTTTTCAAGGCAGTAGAGGCACTGAAGCTTTCTTT.

The rearrangement uses TRBV2 and TRBJ1-2; no firm D call. This CDR3 has 13 residues. CDR1 is SNHLY, CDR2 FYNNEI, per germline. V was shortened by 2 bases and J by 6 bases, with 10 bases between the two germline ends. The CDR3 spells CASSEHGVDGYTF. CDR3 nucleotide sequence: TGTGCCAGCAGTGAACACGGGGTGGATGGCTACACCTTC. Looking up the rest from reference TRBV2 and TRBJ1-2 gives the full variable domain: EPEVTQTPSHQVTQMGQEVILRCVPISNHLYFYWYRQILGQKVEFLVSFYNNEISEKSEIFDDQFSVERPDGSNFTLKIRSTKLEDSAMYFCASSEHGVDGYTFGSGTRLTVV.